The clone carrying this T cell receptor beta chain was seen a handful of times. The data stem from a study of beta chain features in type 1 diabetes. CDR1 and CDR2 (germline): SGHAT, FQNNGV. Deletions cut 4 bases from V and 2 bases from J, with 17 bases between. The CDR3 is 16 amino acids. The entirety of the isolated RNA underwent reverse transcription, so expressed TCRB transcripts were sequenced. The assay was immunoSEQ multiplex PCR, and TCRdb's table has in-frame clones only and misses some. The sample gives some 160,000 clones, about 9.8% of which show up once; less than 3% is in the top ten. Source material: central memory CD4+ T cells from blood. The V and J genes are TRBV11-2 and TRBJ2-5; the D gene is possibly TRBD1 (5 bases). The clonotype comes from a woman between 18 and 30 years old in good health. CDR3 in amino acids: CASSSQGALKQETQYF. CDR3 coding DNA: TGTGCCAGCAGCTCCCAGGGTGCCCTCAAGCAAGAGACCCAGTACTTC.